This entry is about one TCR beta chain. The antigen remains undetermined. Sequenced by immunoSEQ multiplex PCR; TCRdb stores in-frame clones only, minus some. Here the sample spans 45,000 to 50,000 clones, over 75% being singletons. The data stem from a study of T cell responses to AZD1222 COVID-19 vaccine. Whole-study findings and limits: The donors showed a predominance of white British ancestry and of females, with possible underestimation of clonal diversity. Breadth and depth of Spike-specific TCRs rose after two AZD1222 doses. Of the AZD1222 recipients, only 5 to 7 were seropositive at baseline.

V lost 8 bases, J lost 8 bases, and 10 bases stayed unmatched. The CDR3 has 13 residues. The sequencing used peripheral blood, collected 28 days after the second AZD1222 dose. This sequence originates from an adult who received the AZD1222 COVID-19 vaccine. The rearrangement links TRBV12-3 or TRBV12-4 to TRBJ1-2; 8 nucleotides agree with TRBD1. CDR3 coding DNA: TGTGCCAGCTATCCGACAGGGGCTAGGGGCTACACCTTC. Protein: CASYPTGARGYTF.